The source of this TCR beta chain is a study of regulatory T cells in long-lasting Graves disease. Time point specified: newly diagnosed GD, antithyroid drugs for less than 3 months. PBMC-derived RNA was used for the TCR library. This clonotype was counted many times. Its antigen is undetermined. Construction of TCR beta libraries relied on iRepertoire HTBI primers and on Arm-PCR targeting CDR3 regions. From the multiplex PCR reads, TCRdb called clonotypes with MiXCR, one entry per CDR3 protein. The table lists roughly 220,000 distinct CDR3 sequences, 15% to 20% of them singletons. The study's findings and limits: The study found persistent patients shared more public clonotypes (roughly 3,000) than new patients (just over 950).

The length of the CDR3 is 15 residues. Germline values: CDR1 SGDLS, CDR2 YYNGEE. Trimming removed 4 bases from V and 5 bases from J; junction bases left unmatched: 10. This rearrangement joins TRBV9 to TRBJ2-5, with TRBD2 matching 8 bases. The sequencing used peripheral blood mononuclear cells (PBMCs), collected at new diagnosis, from a patient treated with antithyroid drugs. This sequence originates from a female donor with Graves disease. Here the CDR3 reads CASSPRGGGGETQYF. In DNA, the CDR3 is TGTGCCAGCAGCCCCCGGGGGGGCGGGGGGGAGACCCAGTACTTC.